There are a few counts of the clone carrying this T cell receptor (beta chain). Its antigen is still unknown. PCR used 60 Vbeta primers and 13 Jbeta primers. This table comes from immunoSEQ multiplex PCR, and its TCRdb copy is limited to in-frame clones, with some not included. The table lists 150,000 to 200,000 clones, approximately 85% of them singletons. The sample belongs to a study of cytomegalovirus exposure and HLA in healthy donors. Study details: Findings of an earlier analysis included 90 million to 120 million unique TCR beta sequences from roughly 200 million T cells.

General observations from the study: Confirmation in vitro established that three CMV-associated chains were specific for CMV antigens.

CDR3 length: 16 residues. Germline loops: CDR1 MNHEY, CDR2 SVGAGI. Trimming cost V 1 base and J 5 bases; bases outside gene matches: 8. The TCR comes from a woman aged 45 to 65 in good health and CMV-seronegative. The sample taken for sequencing was PBMCs. V gene TRBV6-5 combines with J gene TRBJ1-1, with 9 bases lining up with TRBD1. This CDR3 reads CASSYYRGQITTEAFF. The CDR3 bases are TGTGCCAGCAGTTACTACAGGGGGCAAATAACGACTGAAGCTTTCTTT.